This entry concerns a single T cell receptor beta chain. The target of this receptor is not known. The input lacks base qualities; no much larger clone sits a single base away. The data are from a study of STAT5B mutations in CD4+ large granular lymphocyte leukemia (dated by TCRdb to about 2022). For context, the study as a whole: Among the healthy controls, the CDR3 'QG' motif was associated with a particular HLA allele. The study compared the TCRbeta repertoires of patients with CD4+ T-cell large granular lymphocyte leukemia against the TCRbeta repertoires of healthy blood donors. Flow cytometry on FACSCanto II or FACSVerse showed that the purified fractions were more than 95% pure among lymphocytes.

Overall study results and their limits: The data were not HLA-matched, and the higher clonality in CD4+ T-LGLL than in CD8+ T-LGLL could be due to the relatively small sample size. Main leukemic clonotypes were private to each patient, although roughly 26% appeared at low frequency in other patients' non-leukemic repertoires. Compared with healthy CD4+ repertoires, CD4-sorted patient repertoires appeared more clonal, and this difference remained even after the putative leukemic clones were removed.

Healthy controls were 37 blood donors whose buffy coats came from the Finnish Red Cross blood service. All TCR-sequenced material derived from peripheral blood: patient blood samples and healthy donor buffy coats. Peripheral blood mononuclear cells were isolated by Ficoll-Hypaque gradient centrifugation. Magnetic purification was used to isolate CD4+ cells from the buffy coats of the healthy controls. The Gentra Puregene Cell and Tissue kit was used to extract genomic DNA, and a Qubit 2.0 fluorometer was used to measure the amount of genomic DNA. The immunoSEQ assay at survey resolution was used to sequence TCRbeta rearrangements from genomic DNA. Per the authors' processing: In the TCR sequencing data, the lowest productive clonotype frequency that could be detected was 2.59 x 10-5. Analyses included only productive TCRbeta rearrangements, meaning complete and in-frame sequences. The clonality of each sample was calculated as Simpson clonality in the immunoSEQ Analyzer version 3.0. Clones were categorized by frequency as very rare, small, medium, large (1-20%) or hyperexpanded (>20%). Generation probabilities were estimated with OLGA 1.2.3, V-gene circos plots were made with VDJtools, specificities were looked up in VDJdb, and CDR3 motifs were identified with GLIPH. Entries here come from immuneACCESS through TCRdb and include only in-frame sequences with V and J called. Some clones fail to appear in such tables; in the studies checked, an unresolved V gene covers under half of the shortfall, and the cause of the remainder is unknown. V, J and clone size reflect that table, while D and trimming were determined from the DNA. This sample comprises roughly 34,000 clones, roughly 76% of them detected only once. Jointly, the top ten make up about 4.6% of the sample.

The receptor comes from a human donor in good health. Sequencing was performed on CD4+ T cells from blood buffy coats.

The CDR3 protein sequence reads: CASSLGSMNTEAFF. In nucleotide form, the sequence is TGTGCCAGCAGCCTCGGCAGCATGAACACTGAAGCTTTCTTT. This chain joins TRBV7-2 to TRBJ1-1; the D gene lacks a confident call. The CDR3 runs 14 residues from the cysteine to the phenylalanine. Only the CDR3 region is kept as DNA, spanning 42 bases read in frame from base 1. CDR1 and CDR2 were assigned from the germline V gene as SGHTA and FQGNSA. V drops 5 bases and J drops 0 bases, leaving 10 bases in between.